Below are 17 T cell receptor beta chains sequenced from a single sample in a study of blood T cell repertoires in COVID-19. This table comes from immunoSEQ multiplex PCR, and its TCRdb copy is limited to in-frame clones, with some not included. The data show tens of thousands of clones, roughly four fifths seen once. Material for sequencing was peripheral blood. Receptors were obtained from a woman older than 75 with acute or convalescent COVID-19.

The chain links TRBV12-5 to TRBJ2-1, with 8 bases fitting TRBD2. V lost 1 base and J lost 10; bases outside the gene matches: 9. The CDR3 contains 15 residues. The germline CDR1 and CDR2 sequences are LGHNT and FRNRAP. CDR3 nucleotides: TGTGCTAGTGGTTTGGGTTGGAGCGGGAGTGCCGAGCAGTTCTTC. Protein: CASGLGWSGSAEQFF.

The V and J genes are TRBV28 and TRBJ2-5; 10 nucleotides align to TRBD1. This CDR3 has 15 residues. V lost 4 bases and J lost 5; bases outside the gene matches: 7. The germline gives CDR1 MDHEN, CDR2 SYDVKM. CDR3 sequence reads: CASSSGDRGWETQYF. CDR3 DNA: TGTGCCAGCAGTTCCGGGGACAGGGGTTGGGAGACCCAGTACTTC.

The rearrangement joins TRBV10-2 to TRBJ2-4; TRBD2 matches 11 bases. V was pared by 8 bases and J by 7 bases, with 1 base of the junction left unmatched. CDR3 length equals 12 residues. CDR1 and CDR2 (germline): WSHSY, SAAADI. In nucleotides, the CDR3 is TGCGCCAGCTTAGCGGGAGGGAACATTCAGTACTTC. Protein product: CASLAGGNIQYF.

Comment on this clone: This sample includes further DNA sequences coding for the same CDR3. This sequence joins TRBV5-1 and TRBJ1-5; possibly TRBD1 for D (5 bases). This CDR3 has 14 residues. Per germline, CDR1 SGHRS and CDR2 YFSETQ. The V gene lost 0 bases and the J gene lost 2 bases, with 6 bases spanning the gap. CDR3 DNA sequence: TGCGCCAGCAGCTTGGTAGGGGGCAATCAGCCCCAGCATTTT. Protein sequence: CASSLVGGNQPQHF.

This rearrangement joins TRBV7-3 to TRBJ2-1, with D perhaps TRBD1 (6 bases). CDR1 SGHTA and CDR2 FQGTGA come from the germline V gene. The V gene lost 5 bases and the J gene lost 6 bases, with 14 bases spanning the gap. There are 14 residues in the CDR3. CDR3: CASSRHTGSNEQFF. The CDR3 nucleotides read TGTGCCAGCAGCCGTCACACAGGGTCCAATGAGCAGTTCTTC. Variable domain in full (rest from reference TRBV7-3 and TRBJ2-1): GAGVSQTPSNKVTEKGKYVELRCDPISGHTALYWYRQSLGQGPEFLIYFQGTGAADDSGLPNDRFFAVRPEGSVSTLKIQRTERGDSAVYLCASSRHTGSNEQFFGPGTRLTVL.

V usage is TRBV6-5 and J usage is TRBJ2-7; 9 bases line up with TRBD1. Germline V lookup: CDR1 MNHEY, CDR2 SVGAGI. The CDR3 runs 14 residues. Trimming removed 4 bases from V and 3 bases from J; junction bases left unmatched: 4. CDR3 residues: CASSSTTGGYEQYF. CDR3 in DNA: TGTGCCAGCAGTTCAACGACAGGGGGCTACGAGCAGTACTTC.

The J gene is TRBJ2-7, the V gene TRBV28, with D possibly matching TRBD1 (6 bases). The CDR3 spans 12 residues. CDR1 and CDR2 (germline): MDHEN, SYDVKM. Trimming stripped 7 bases from V and 4 bases from J, with 11 bases between. As DNA, the CDR3 is TGTGCCAGCATAGGACAGAAATACGAGCAGTACTTC. It specifies CASIGQKYEQYF.

The chain employs TRBV19 and TRBJ1-1, with 8 positions matching TRBD1. The CDR3 extends over 14 amino acids. Germline trimming cut 5 bases from V and 4 bases from J; bases unmatched to any gene: 6. CDR1 LNHDA and CDR2 SQIVND come from the germline V gene (reference sequence). The CDR3, as DNA: TGTGCCAGTAGTGCGGACAGGGCGGGCACTGAAGCTTTCTTT. Amino acids: CASSADRAGTEAFF.

This chain links TRBV28 with TRBJ1-6; D is uncertain. CDR3 length: 15 amino acids. Trimming removed 3 bases from V and 1 base from J, with 7 bases in between. The germline V gene has CDR1 MDHEN and CDR2 SYDVKM. The CDR3 sequence: CASSLEVSYNSPLHF. In DNA, the CDR3 is TGTGCCAGCAGTTTGGAGGTTTCCTATAATTCACCCCTCCACTTT.

This sequence joins TRBV18 and TRBJ1-5, with 7 bases fitting TRBD1. This CDR3 has 14 amino acids. The trim removed 2 bases at V and 7 bases at J, leaving 5 bases unmatched. From germline, CDR1 is KGHSH and CDR2 LQKENI. CDR3 in amino acids: CASSPLDRIQPQHF. The DNA for the CDR3 is TGTGCCAGCTCACCATTGGACAGGATCCAGCCCCAGCATTTT.

A single count supports this clone. At one end, the junction sequence differs from germline, possibly due to a read error. The rearrangement uses TRBV5-6 and TRBJ2-1, with 10 bases aligning to TRBD2. The CDR3 consists of 16 residues. Germline values: CDR1 SGHDT, CDR2 YYEEEE. CDR3 sequence reads: CAGSQGLADLYNEQFF. In nucleotides, the CDR3 is TGTGCCGGCAGCCAAGGACTAGCGGATTTATACAATGAGCAGTTCTTC.

This clone was observed a few times. V is TRBV7-8 and J is TRBJ2-2; 12 positions agree with TRBD2. The CDR3 covers 17 residues. Germline V gene data show CDR1 as SGHVS and CDR2 as FQNEAQ. With 1 base clipped from V and 7 bases from J, the junction kept 7 bases outside the gene matches. The CDR3 loop is CASSLGLAGEEYGELFF. The CDR3 DNA follows: TGTGCCAGCAGCTTAGGACTAGCGGGAGAAGAGTACGGGGAGCTGTTTTTT.

The chain couples TRBV6-6 to TRBJ1-2, with D possibly being TRBD1 (6 bases). CDR1 and CDR2 from the germline V gene are MNHNY and SVGAGI (reference sequence). CDR3 length: 12 residues. V lost 7 bases and J lost 4, with 10 bases in between. The CDR3 loop is CASNGRGYGYTF. CDR3 in DNA: TGTGCCAGCAACGGCAGGGGCTATGGCTACACCTTC.

The chain recombines TRBV19 with TRBJ2-7; 7 bases are a match to TRBD2. CDR1 is LNHDA and CDR2 is SQIVND in the germline V gene (reference sequence). Trimming cost V 3 bases and J 1 base; bases outside gene matches: 6. This CDR3 comprises 15 residues. The CDR3 DNA reads TGTGCCAGTAGTATCTCGGGGGGAGGGTCCTACGAGCAGTACTTC. Protein sequence: CASSISGGGSYEQYF.

J is TRBJ2-2 and V is TRBV18; TRBD1 matches at 9 bases. This CDR3 spans 16 amino acids. The germline CDR1 and CDR2 sequences are KGHSH and LQKENI. The trim removed 2 bases at V and 4 bases at J, leaving 5 bases unmatched. The CDR3 region has the DNA TGTGCCAGCTCACCAGTCCGGGACAGGGTCACCGGGGAGCTGTTTTTT. Protein sequence: CASSPVRDRVTGELFF. The full variable domain, rest sourced from reference TRBV18 and TRBJ2-2, is NAGVMQNPRHLVRRRGQEARLRCSPMKGHSHVYWYRQLPEEGLKFMVYLQKENIIDESGMPKERFSAEFPKEGPSILRIQQVVRGDSAAYFCASSPVRDRVTGELFFGEGSRLTVL.

This chain links TRBV9 with TRBJ2-2; D unresolved. V was clipped by 0 bases and J by 2 bases, with 8 bases between them. This CDR3 is 15 amino acids long. Germline V gene sequence: CDR1 SGDLS, CDR2 YYNGEE. CDR3 residues: CASSVVGANTGELFF. DNA for the CDR3: TGTGCCAGCAGCGTAGTAGGAGCAAACACCGGGGAGCTGTTTTTT.

V and J are TRBV7-9 and TRBJ2-7; TRBD1 matches 9 bases. This CDR3 spans 14 amino acids. V shed 4 bases, J shed 5 bases, and the junction held 6 bases outside the gene matches. Germline-derived CDR1 and CDR2 are SEHNR and FQNEAQ (reference sequence). In DNA form, the CDR3 reads TGTGCCAGCAGCTCGGACAGGGGTCGAGACGAGCAGTACTTC. Translation gives CASSSDRGRDEQYF.